Presented here are 21 T cell receptor beta chains from one specimen sequenced in a study of CD8 T cells in ankylosing spondylitis (dated by TCRdb to about 2017). The receptor library was made with 5' RACE. TCRdb names Illumina MiSeq as the instrument used. The public sequencing data were trimmed at Q25 with fastp and processed into clonotypes with MiXCR by TCRdb, which kept only in-frame beta chains. Rows matching on CDR3 protein sequence are summarized as one entry with the most common DNA and genes. The sample records about 24,000 distinct CDR3 sequences, under 15% of which are singletons. Under 40% of the sample is in the top ten clones. The sequencing sample was made of blood. The receptors come from a male donor with ankylosing spondylitis or in good health (not recorded which).

This clonotype was recorded many times. The chain links TRBV11-2 to TRBJ2-7; possible D gene TRBD1, 7 bases. The V end was cut by 3 bases, the J end by 3 bases, with 12 bases between. The CDR3 is 14 amino acids. Germline assignment: CDR1 SGHAT and CDR2 FQNNGV. The CDR3 loop reads CASSFWQGGYEQYF. CDR3 nucleotides: TGTGCCAGCAGCTTCTGGCAGGGGGGCTACGAGCAGTACTTC.

This clonotype was observed a few times. The V call is TRBV9, the J call TRBJ2-1; TRBD2 aligns across 11 bases. The V and J ends lost 3 bases and 6 bases, in that order; junction bases with no gene match: 5. The CDR3 spans 15 residues. Germline CDR1 is SGDLS and CDR2 is YYNGEE. CDR3 DNA sequence: TGTGCCAGCAGCGAGACTAGCGGGATCTTCAATGAGCAGTTCTTC. Translated, it gives CASSETSGIFNEQFF.

The chain carries TRBV7-8 and TRBJ2-7; D not certain. Germline V gene sequence: CDR1 SGHVS, CDR2 FQNEAQ. V was clipped by 1 base and J by 3 bases, with 7 bases between them. The CDR3 runs 13 residues. The CDR3, as DNA: TGTGCCAGCAGCTTAGGGGTAGGCTACGAGCAGTACGTC. Encoded protein: CASSLGVGYEQYV.

This clonotype was seen many times. The V and J genes are TRBV12-3 or TRBV12-4 and TRBJ1-5; D unresolved. Trimming pared 3 bases from V and 1 base from J, leaving 4 bases between. The CDR3 is 13 residues long. Written as DNA, the CDR3 is TGTGCCAGCAGTTTTGCGAGCAATCAGCCCCAGCATTTT. Encoded protein: CASSFASNQPQHF.

CDR3 DNA sequence: TGTGCCAGCAGCCCGGGCCTCTATAACGCAGATACGCAGTATTTT. It codes for CASSPGLYNADTQYF. This chain connects TRBV3-1 to TRBJ2-3, with D uncertain. The CDR3 spans 15 residues. In germline, CDR1 is LGHDT, CDR2 YNNKEL (reference sequence). Trimming took 4 bases from V and 4 from J, leaving 15 bases between them.

This chain joins TRBV30 and TRBJ1-4; D uncertain. The germline V and J ends were trimmed by 1 base and 8 bases, with 11 bases remaining between them. The germline V gene encodes CDR1 GTSNPN and CDR2 SVGIG (reference sequence). The CDR3 length is 13 residues. The CDR3 sequence: CAWSGGSGEKLFF. In DNA, the CDR3 is TGTGCCTGGAGTGGAGGGTCCGGCGAAAAACTGTTTTTT.

The chain combines TRBV9 with TRBJ1-4; D ambiguous. The CDR3 runs 15 residues. V lost 0 bases to trimming and J lost 5 bases, with 11 bases between them. Germline V lookup: CDR1 SGDLS, CDR2 YYNGEE. CDR3 in amino acids: CASSVGALGNEKLFF. The CDR3 region has the DNA TGTGCCAGCAGCGTAGGGGCCCTCGGCAATGAAAAACTGTTTTTT.

This clonotype came up many times. The rearrangement links TRBV20-1 to TRBJ2-2; D call uncertain. The germline V and J ends were trimmed by 3 bases and 7 bases, with 6 bases remaining between them. The CDR3 extends over 11 amino acids. Germline V CDR1 and CDR2: DFQATT, SNEGSKA (reference sequence). Here the CDR3 DNA reads TGCAGTGCTAGGTTGTACGGGGAGCTGTTTTTT. Amino acid sequence: CSARLYGELFF.

This clonotype was counted at least ten times. V gene TRBV5-4 combines with J gene TRBJ2-2, with D maybe TRBD1 (5 bases). Germline lookup yields CDR1 SGHNT and CDR2 YYREEE (reference sequence). Trimming stripped 4 bases from V and 1 base from J, with 11 bases between. This CDR3 is 15 amino acids long. CDR3 region: CASSTWTLNTGELFF. Here the CDR3 DNA reads TGTGCCAGCAGCACATGGACATTGAACACCGGGGAGCTGTTTTTT. The whole variable domain, filled in from reference TRBV5-4 and TRBJ2-2, reads ETGVTQSPTHLIKTRGQQVTLRCSSQSGHNTVSWYQQALGQGPQFIFQYYREEENGRGNFPPRFSGLQFPNYSSELNVNALELDDSALYLCASSTWTLNTGELFFGEGSRLTVL.

This clonotype was counted at least ten times. The V gene is TRBV20-1, the J gene TRBJ2-3; tentatively, D is TRBD2 (6 bases). V was trimmed by 6 bases and J by 8 bases, leaving 12 bases between them. This CDR3 comprises 11 residues. Germline lookup yields CDR1 DFQATT and CDR2 SNEGSKA (reference sequence). CDR3 sequence reads: CSASVGGTQYF. DNA of the CDR3: TGCAGTGCATCGGTCGGGGGTACGCAGTATTTT.

This clonotype was seen more than once but under ten times. CDR3 DNA: TGCGCCAGCAGCCAAGAACAGGTACCGGGACTTTCCAACACCGGGGAGCTGTTTTTT. This sequence encodes CASSQEQVPGLSNTGELFF. This rearrangement joins TRBV4-3 to TRBJ2-2, with D maybe TRBD2 (6 bases). Germline CDR1 LGHNA, CDR2 YSLEER. The CDR3 has 19 amino acids. Trimming removed 0 bases from V and 2 bases from J, with 19 bases in between.

This clonotype was seen repeatedly, ten times or more. The V gene is TRBV12-3 or TRBV12-4, the J gene TRBJ2-3, with TRBD2 as a possible D gene (7 bases). The CDR3 has 16 residues. The V end lost 7 bases, the J end lost 5 bases, and 22 bases lay between the germline ends. The CDR3 region is CASTDPGGGWVDTQYF. The CDR3 DNA reads TGTGCCAGCACCGATCCTGGCGGGGGCTGGGTAGATACGCAGTATTTT.

This clonotype was counted many times. This rearrangement joins TRBV27 to TRBJ2-3, with TRBD1 identical over 7 bases. Trimming at V came to 6 bases and at J to 4 bases, leaving 10 bases not matched to a gene. The CDR3 contains 15 residues. Germline CDR1 is MNHEY and CDR2 is SMNVEV (reference sequence). The CDR3 region has the DNA TGTGCCAGCAGCGCGACCCGGGACAGAGCAGATACGCAGTATTTT. Translating it yields CASSATRDRADTQYF.

The chain links TRBV12-3 or TRBV12-4 to TRBJ2-7; D gene uncertain. V lost 2 bases and J 7 bases, leaving 6 bases between the germline ends. CDR3 length: 11 amino acids. CDR3 in DNA: TGTGCCAGCAGTTTAATGTATGAGCAGTACTTC. This sequence encodes CASSLMYEQYF.

In its sample, this clonotype was seen many times. The genes are TRBV18 and TRBJ2-1, with a weak D call TRBD1 (5 bases). The germline V gene has CDR1 KGHSH and CDR2 LQKENI. V was shortened by 6 bases and J by 7 bases, with 19 bases between the two germline ends. The CDR3 length is 15 residues. The CDR3 region is CASSPRVDDWNEQFF. CDR3 DNA: TGTGCCAGCTCGCCCAGGGTCGATGATTGGAATGAGCAGTTCTTC.

In this sample, this clonotype turned up many times. This chain joins TRBV9 and TRBJ2-7, with 8 bases lining up with TRBD1. The CDR3 consists of 15 residues. The V gene's germline CDR1 is SGDLS and CDR2 YYNGEE. V shed 3 bases and J 7 bases; nucleotides not matched to a gene: 12. The CDR3: CASSAYAGQEGEQYF. The CDR3 bases are TGTGCCAGCAGCGCTTACGCGGGACAGGAGGGAGAGCAGTACTTC.

The table lists this clonotype with many counts. The rearrangement links TRBV29-1 to TRBJ2-3, with D perhaps TRBD2 (5 bases). The V gene lost 6 bases and the J gene lost 1 base, with 14 bases spanning the gap. The length of the CDR3 is 14 residues. The germline V gene encodes CDR1 SQVTM and CDR2 ANQGSEA. In DNA, the CDR3 is TGCAGCGTCTTGAGCAGCGGTCGCACAGATACGCAGTATTTT. Residues: CSVLSSGRTDTQYF.

This clonotype has a count of ten or more. The rearrangement joins TRBV6-2 or TRBV6-3 to TRBJ2-1; perhaps D is TRBD1 or TRBD2 (7 bases each). Germline CDR1 MNHEY, CDR2 SVGEGT. CDR3 length equals 14 residues. V was clipped by 6 bases and J by 7 bases, with 16 bases between them. The CDR3 DNA reads as TGTGCCAGCAGAGCCGGGGGGACAGCTAATGAGCAGTTCTTC. Amino acids: CASRAGGTANEQFF.

This clonotype was recorded many times. This chain links TRBV20-1 with TRBJ2-3; D is ambiguous. Trimming stripped 3 bases from V and 2 bases from J, with 12 bases between. Per the germline V gene, CDR1 is DFQATT and CDR2 is SNEGSKA (reference sequence). CDR3 size: 14 residues. In DNA form, the CDR3 reads TGCAGTGCTAGGCGCAGCATCCCCACAGATACGCAGTATTTT. Translating it yields CSARRSIPTDTQYF.

The chain combines TRBV6-1 with TRBJ2-1; weak D call: TRBD1 (6 bases). Per germline, CDR1 MNHNS and CDR2 SASEGT. The CDR3 is 13 residues long. V dropped 7 bases and J dropped 3 bases, with 10 bases sitting between them. CDR3 in DNA: TGTGCCAGCACGAGGACAGTCTACAATGAGCAGTTCTTC. Translated, it gives CASTRTVYNEQFF.

The chain uses TRBV18 and TRBJ1-1; perhaps TRBD1 as D (5 bases). The CDR3 is 16 residues long. V gave up 3 bases and J gave up 4 bases, with 18 bases separating them. The germline gives CDR1 KGHSH, CDR2 LQKENI. CDR3 loop: CASSPLEGLVGTEAFF. CDR3 nucleotide sequence: TGTGCCAGCTCACCGCTGGAGGGGCTGGTAGGCACTGAAGCTTTCTTT.